The TCR beta chain under discussion was sequenced for a study of blood T cell repertoires in COVID-19. In the study overall: Researchers got acute and convalescent COVID-19 samples from the United States, Italy and Spain.

Clones were sequenced by immunoSEQ multiplex PCR, and TCRdb holds only the in-frame ones, with some missing. The sample contains fewer than 80,000 clones, about 90% of which appear only once. The CDR3 consists of 12 residues. V was clipped by 7 bases and J by 5 bases; unmatched bases: 3. CDR1 and CDR2 (germline): SQVTM, ANQGSEA. The TCR comes from a man between 45 and 60 years old with acute or convalescent COVID-19. The sequencing input was peripheral blood. The chain links TRBV29-1 to TRBJ2-1, with 9 bases identical to TRBD1. The CDR3 spells CSAGQGNNEQFF. The CDR3 DNA is TGCAGCGCCGGACAGGGGAACAATGAGCAGTTCTTC.